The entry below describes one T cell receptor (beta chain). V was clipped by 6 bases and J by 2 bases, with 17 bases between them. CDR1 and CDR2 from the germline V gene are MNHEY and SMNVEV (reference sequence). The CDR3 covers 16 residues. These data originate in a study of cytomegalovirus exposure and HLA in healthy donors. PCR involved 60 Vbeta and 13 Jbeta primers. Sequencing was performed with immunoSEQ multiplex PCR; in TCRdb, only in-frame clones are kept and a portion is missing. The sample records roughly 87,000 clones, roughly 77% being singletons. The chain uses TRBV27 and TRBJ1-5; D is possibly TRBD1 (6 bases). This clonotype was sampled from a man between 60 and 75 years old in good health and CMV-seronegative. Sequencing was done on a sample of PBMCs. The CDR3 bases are TGTGCCAGCAGCCAGGACAGCCTCAGGGGCAATCAGCCCCAGCATTTT. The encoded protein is CASSQDSLRGNQPQHF.